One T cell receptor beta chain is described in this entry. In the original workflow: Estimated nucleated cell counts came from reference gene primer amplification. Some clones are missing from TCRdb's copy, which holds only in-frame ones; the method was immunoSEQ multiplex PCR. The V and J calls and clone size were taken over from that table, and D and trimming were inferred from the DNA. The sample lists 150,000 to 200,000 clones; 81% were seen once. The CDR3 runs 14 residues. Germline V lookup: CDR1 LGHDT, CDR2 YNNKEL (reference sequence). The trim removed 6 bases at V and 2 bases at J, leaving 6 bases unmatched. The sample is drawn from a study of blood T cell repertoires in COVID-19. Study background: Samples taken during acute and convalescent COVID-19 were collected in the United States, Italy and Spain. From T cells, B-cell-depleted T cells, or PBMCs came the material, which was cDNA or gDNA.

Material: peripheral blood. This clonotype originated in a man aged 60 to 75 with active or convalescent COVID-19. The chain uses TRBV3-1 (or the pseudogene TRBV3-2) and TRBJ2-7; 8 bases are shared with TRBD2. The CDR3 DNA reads TGTGCCAGCAGTTCAGCGGGGGTACCCTACGAGCAGTACTTC. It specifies CASSSAGVPYEQYF.